This T cell receptor (beta chain) was sequenced in a study of T-cell reconstitution after alpha-beta-depleted transplantation in children. Preparation of the TCRbeta library used unique molecular identifiers. Each CDR3 protein gets one entry after TCRdb re-called the PCR reads with MiXCR. Found here are 200,000 or so distinct CDR3 sequences, 5% to 6.5% of them singletons; the top ten hold 4.5%. This clonotype was found once. No antigen is known for it. Study-level points and caveats: One year after transplant, T-cell counts and diversity came mostly from newly produced T cells. Some patients' high day-60 TCRbeta diversity was traced to surviving recipient T cells and thymic progenitors. Expanded graft clones, several hundred of them, were reportedly the source of alpha-beta T cells about two months after transplant.

This CDR3 has 17 amino acids. V lost 1 base, J lost 4 bases, and 20 bases lay in between. Germline V gives CDR1 MGHRA, CDR2 YSYEKL. The sequences come from PBMCs, collected before TCRalphabeta/CD19-depleted stem cell transplant. This clonotype was obtained from a girl under three years old with combined immunodeficiency, due to receive a stem cell transplant. The chain uses TRBV4-1 and TRBJ2-7; weak D call: TRBD1 (6 bases). CDR3 in DNA: TGCGCCAGCAGCCAAGGCAAAGAAGGTTGGGGGCGGTACGAGCAGTACTTC. It specifies CASSQGKEGWGRYEQYF.